The 17 T cell receptor beta chains below come from one sample, sequenced in a study of OX40 agonist ivuxolimab in advanced cancers. Only in-frame clones appear in the TCRdb table, and some are missing; sequencing was by immunoSEQ multiplex PCR. This sample has roughly 80,000 clones, with roughly 85% found just once. Sequences were derived from CD4+ or CD8+ T cells sorted from blood, sampled in a trial of the OX40 agonist ivuxolimab. The source is an adult with an advanced solid tumor such as melanoma, head and neck, liver or kidney cancer.

The chain carries TRBV6-1 and TRBJ2-1; D is perhaps TRBD2 (6 bases). This CDR3 region has 15 residues. Trimming removed 1 base at V and 5 bases at J, with 12 bases between. Germline V gene sequence: CDR1 MNHNS, CDR2 SASEGT. The CDR3 region has the DNA TGTGCCAGCAGTGAAGGCGGGGCGACCCACAATGAGCAGTTCTTC. Its translation: CASSEGGATHNEQFF.

V and J are TRBV10-3 and TRBJ1-4; no clear D gene. Deletions cut 0 bases from V and 3 bases from J, with 5 bases between. The CDR3 spans 14 residues. Per germline, CDR1 ENHRY and CDR2 SYGVKD. The CDR3 protein is CAISESGPNEKLFF. The CDR3 DNA follows: TGTGCCATCAGTGAGTCAGGGCCTAATGAAAAACTGTTTTTT.

The chain combines TRBV6-8 with TRBJ2-1; either TRBD1 or TRBD2 may fit D (6 bases each). The V end lost 9 bases, the J end lost 0 bases, and 15 bases lay between the germline ends. CDR3 length: 15 amino acids. The germline gives CDR1 MNHGY, CDR2 SAAAGT. Written as DNA, the CDR3 is TGTGCCAGTTGCCGGGGGCGCGGCTCCTACAATGAGCAGTTCTTC. Encoded protein: CASCRGRGSYNEQFF.

The rearrangement joins TRBV7-2 to TRBJ1-3, with D unclear. CDR1 is SGHTA, CDR2 FQGNSA, per germline. The CDR3 contains 15 residues. V dropped 7 bases and J dropped 1 base, with 14 bases sitting between them. This CDR3 reads CASIKERGSGNTIYF. CDR3 coding DNA: TGTGCCAGCATCAAAGAGCGAGGATCTGGAAACACCATATATTTT.

The V call is TRBV4-3, the J call TRBJ1-2; 10 bases are a match to TRBD1. The V gene's germline CDR1 is LGHNA and CDR2 YSLEER. The V segment lost 0 bases and the J segment 3 bases; nucleotides outside the gene matches: 1. The CDR3 length is 15 residues. The CDR3 coding sequence is TGCGCCAGCAGCCAAGAGACAGGGGGCTACTATGGCTACACCTTC. This codes for CASSQETGGYYGYTF.

The genes are TRBV7-2 and TRBJ1-3; possible D gene TRBD1, 6 bases. CDR3 size: 15 residues. Trimming pared 2 bases from V and 2 bases from J, leaving 10 bases between. Germline lookup yields CDR1 SGHTA and CDR2 FQGNSA. CDR3 bases: TGTGCCAGCAGCTTACAGGGGAGGGCTGGAAACACCATATATTTT. Its translation is CASSLQGRAGNTIYF.

This chain links TRBV11-2 with TRBJ2-1; TRBD2 agrees at 11 bases. This CDR3 is built from 15 residues. Germline trimming cut 5 bases from V and 6 bases from J; bases unmatched to any gene: 6. Germline V gene sequence: CDR1 SGHAT, CDR2 FQNNGV. The CDR3: CASSPLAGAFNEQFF. DNA for the CDR3: TGTGCCAGCAGCCCACTAGCGGGGGCGTTCAATGAGCAGTTCTTC.

The V gene is TRBV12-5, the J gene TRBJ1-2; possible D gene TRBD1, 5 bases. This CDR3 is 17 amino acids long. Trimming shortened V by 0 bases and J by 4 bases, and 18 bases separated the two germline ends. CDR1 LGHNT and CDR2 FRNRAP come from the germline V gene. As DNA, the CDR3 is TGTGCTAGTGGTTTGGTACCGGGGCAGGAAAGGGTCTATGGCTACACCTTC. This sequence encodes CASGLVPGQERVYGYTF.

This clone has a single count. The chain couples TRBV18 to TRBJ2-3; D uncertain. CDR1 KGHSH and CDR2 LQKENI come from the germline V gene. The CDR3 runs to 16 residues. V gave up 1 base and J gave up 2 bases, with 13 bases separating them. The CDR3 DNA is TGTGCCAGCTCACCACAAGGCCTCTCCAACACAGATACGCAGTATTTT. Residues: CASSPQGLSNTDTQYF.

The chain is built from TRBV9 and TRBJ1-2; D is possibly TRBD1 (5 bases). Germline V gives CDR1 SGDLS, CDR2 YYNGEE. V was shortened by 0 bases and J by 8 bases, with 8 bases between the two germline ends. CDR3 size: 12 residues. For the CDR3, the DNA is TGTGCCAGCAGCGTAGAGGGGTCCGGCTACACCTTC. It encodes CASSVEGSGYTF.

As regards this clone: Other DNA sequences in the sample encode the same CDR3. The V gene is TRBV30, the J gene TRBJ2-5; D uncertain. The V gene lost 0 bases and the J gene lost 1 base, with 0 bases spanning the gap. The CDR3 extends over 11 amino acids. The germline CDR1 and CDR2 sequences are GTSNPN and SVGIG (reference sequence). CDR3 DNA sequence: TGTGCCTGGAGTGTCCAAGAGACCCAGTACTTC. This gives the protein CAWSVQETQYF.

The chain combines TRBV28 with TRBJ1-5, with a weak D call TRBD1 (6 bases). The CDR3 sequence is 16 residues long. Germline V gene sequence: CDR1 MDHEN, CDR2 SYDVKM. Deletions cut 2 bases from V and 9 bases from J, with 20 bases between. The CDR3 protein is CASSLGGGPLIRPQHF. CDR3 bases: TGTGCCAGCAGTTTAGGAGGGGGGCCGTTGATCAGGCCCCAGCATTTT. The full variable domain, rest sourced from reference TRBV28 and TRBJ1-5, is DVKVTQSSRYLVKRTGEKVFLECVQDMDHENMFWYRQDPGLGLRLIYFSYDVKMKEKGDIPEGYSVSREKKERFSLILESASTNQTSMYLCASSLGGGPLIRPQHFGDGTRLSIL.

V is TRBV7-6 and J is TRBJ1-6, with D uncertain. CDR3 size: 12 residues. From germline, CDR1 is SGHVS and CDR2 FNYEAQ. Trimming shortened V by 3 bases and J by 10 bases, and 7 bases separated the two germline ends. The CDR3 spells CASSLESSPLHF. The CDR3 DNA is TGTGCCAGCAGCTTGGAGTCCTCACCCCTCCACTTT.

The rearrangement links TRBV11-3 to TRBJ1-1; D is ambiguous. Looked up from germline, CDR1 is SGHNT and CDR2 is YENEEA. Trimming stripped 4 bases from V and 7 bases from J, with 16 bases between. This CDR3 is 14 amino acids long. This CDR3 reads CASSSWARSFEAFF. CDR3 DNA: TGTGCCAGCAGCTCCTGGGCCCGGAGCTTTGAAGCTTTCTTT.

The chain has TRBV9 and TRBJ2-3; no reliable D call. The V end lost 4 bases, the J end lost 3 bases, and 15 bases lay between the germline ends. Germline CDR1 and CDR2: SGDLS and YYNGEE. The CDR3 loop spans 15 amino acids. The CDR3 nucleotides read TGTGCCAGCAGCCTCTCGCCCCGTCGAACAGATACGCAGTATTTT. Translated, it gives CASSLSPRRTDTQYF.

This sequence joins TRBV6-1 and TRBJ1-2, with D possibly TRBD1 on 6 matching bases. Germline lookup yields CDR1 MNHNS and CDR2 SASEGT. The V gene lost 0 bases and the J gene lost 8 bases, with 16 bases spanning the gap. The CDR3 contains 15 residues. The CDR3 nucleotides are TGTGCCAGCAGTGAAGCGGGAGGGGGAGATCGAGGCTACACCTTC. As protein: CASSEAGGGDRGYTF.

The chain couples TRBV5-5 to TRBJ1-5, with no clear D. The V and J ends lost 0 bases and 6 bases respectively, with 16 bases between them. Looked up from germline, CDR1 is SGHKS and CDR2 is YYEKEE (reference sequence). The CDR3 extends over 16 amino acids. CDR3 DNA: TGTGCCAGCAGCTTGGTTCCGGATTCTCTCGGTCAGCCCCAGCATTTT. Protein: CASSLVPDSLGQPQHF.